This T cell receptor beta chain was documented in a study of CD8 T cells in Susac syndrome. This CDR3 has 14 amino acids. Trimming left V 0 bases short and J 6 bases short, with 11 bases between. CDR1 and CDR2 from the germline V gene are LGHDT and YNNKEL (reference sequence). RNA in amounts of roughly 0.5 to 1 ug was reverse transcribed with random hexamers. TCRdb used MiXCR to reprocess the immunoSEQ multiplex PCR reads, holding one entry per CDR3 protein. The data show 100,000 to 110,000 distinct CDR3 sequences, approximately 95% seen once. Study observations and caveats: Across the total CD8+ repertoires, sixteen Susac-specific public clones were found. The CD8+ TEMRA repertoires yielded about five such clones. As the study acknowledged, the number of individuals who were part of its TCR sequencing and HLA analysis was relatively small.

FACS was used to enrich TEMRA cells, whereas the CD8+ and CD4+ T cells were obtained by negative isolation. Of note for this clonotype: The antigen remains unidentified.

The sequence derives from a human donor with Susac syndrome. The J gene is TRBJ1-1, the V gene TRBV3-1; weak D call: TRBD1 (5 bases). The sequenced sample was CD8+ T cells from PBMCs. The CDR3 DNA sequence: TGTGCCAGCAGCCAAGATCCCGGGGCCCCTGAAGCTTTCTTT. Its translation is CASSQDPGAPEAFF.